Included here is one TCR beta chain sequence, with context. J was trimmed by 4 bases and V by 3 bases; bases with no gene match: 6. The CDR3 runs to 15 residues. In germline, CDR1 is ENHRY, CDR2 SYGVKD. Original methodology: Reference gene primer amplification gave nucleated cell count estimates. The method was immunoSEQ multiplex PCR; TCRdb's version includes in-frame clones alone and lacks a portion of them. That table gives V, J and clone size, and the DNA gave D and trimming. Here the sample spans more than 35,000 clones, about 88% being singletons. This sample is part of a study of blood T cell repertoires in COVID-19. On the study more broadly: The analysed material was cDNA or gDNA that came from T cells, B-cell-depleted T cells, or PBMCs.

The sequence derives from a man aged 55 to 70 with active COVID-19. The rearrangement joins TRBV10-3 to TRBJ1-3; 7 bases fit TRBD1. The sequenced sample was peripheral blood. The CDR3 sequence is CAISDPPDRGNTIYF. In nucleotides, the CDR3 is TGTGCCATCAGTGACCCCCCGGACAGGGGAAACACCATATATTTT.